This T cell receptor beta chain was identified during a study of shared clonotypes between healthy human individuals. At the level of the study: Per donor, CD8 memory used one plate, CD8 naive used two, CD4 memory used three and CD4 naive used three.

On this clone: Its antigen is undetermined.

The CDR3 contains 14 residues. CDR1 SGHRS and CDR2 YFSETQ come from the germline V gene. V lost 2 bases and J 5 bases, leaving 13 bases between the germline ends. The naive CD8 fraction comprised CD45RO-negative cells positively selected for CCR7 and excluded terminally differentiated effector memory CD45RA+ cells. Healthy HIV-negative adults without recent acute infections or vaccinations served as donors. Data came from immunoSEQ multiplex PCR; TCRdb stores just in-frame clones and leaves some out. The sample has roughly 1,800,000 clones, about 95% seen once. General study points: What limited the represented genetic and exposure-history diversity was the small number of donors. Clonotypes shared by all four donors outscored non-shared clonotypes in generation probability.

The chain carries TRBV5-1 and TRBJ1-2; D possibly corresponds to TRBD1 (5 bases). This TCR came from a man between 18 and 35 years old in good health. Sequencing input: naive CD8+ T cells sorted from blood. In DNA form, the CDR3 reads TGCGCCAGCAGCTTTGGGGGATCCGGGTATGGCTACACCTTC. Its translation is CASSFGGSGYGYTF. Together with reference TRBV5-1 and TRBJ1-2, the CDR3 gives the full variable domain: KAGVTQTPRYLIKTRGQQVTLSCSPISGHRSVSWYQQTPGQGLQFLFEYFSETQRNKGNFPGRFSGRQFSNSRSEMNVSTLELGDSALYLCASSFGGSGYGYTFGSGTRLTVV.